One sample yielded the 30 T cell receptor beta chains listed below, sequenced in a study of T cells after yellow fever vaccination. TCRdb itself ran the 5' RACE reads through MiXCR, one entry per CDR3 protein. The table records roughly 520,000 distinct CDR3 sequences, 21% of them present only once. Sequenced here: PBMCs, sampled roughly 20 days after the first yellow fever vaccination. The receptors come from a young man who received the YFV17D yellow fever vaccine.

The CDR3 spells CASSYFSIQETQYF. The CDR3, as DNA: TGTGCCAGCAGTTACTTTAGCATCCAAGAGACCCAGTACTTC. The chain uses TRBV6-5 and TRBJ2-5, with D hard to call. V was shortened by 1 base and J by 1 base, with 7 bases between the two germline ends. This CDR3 is built from 14 residues. Germline lookup yields CDR1 MNHEY and CDR2 SVGAGI.

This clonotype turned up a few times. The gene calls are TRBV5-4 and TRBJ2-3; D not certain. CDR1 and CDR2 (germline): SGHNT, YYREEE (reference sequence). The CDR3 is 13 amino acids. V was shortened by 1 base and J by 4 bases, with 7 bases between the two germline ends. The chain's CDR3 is CASSLSHPDTQYF. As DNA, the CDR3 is TGTGCCAGCAGCTTGTCCCATCCAGATACGCAGTATTTT.

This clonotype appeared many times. The CDR3: CASSPETGRTGELFF. The CDR3 DNA is TGTGCCAGCAGTCCTGAGACAGGGCGGACCGGGGAGCTGTTTTTT. The chain combines TRBV12-3 or TRBV12-4 with TRBJ2-2, with 7 positions matching TRBD1. This CDR3 region has 15 residues. Germline trimming cut 5 bases from V and 5 bases from J; bases unmatched to any gene: 8.

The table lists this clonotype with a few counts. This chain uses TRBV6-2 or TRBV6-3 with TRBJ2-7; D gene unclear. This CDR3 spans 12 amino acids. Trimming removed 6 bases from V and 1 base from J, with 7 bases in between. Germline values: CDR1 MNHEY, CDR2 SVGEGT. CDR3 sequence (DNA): TGTGCCAGCAGGCTAGGGTCCTACGAGCAGTACTTC. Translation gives CASRLGSYEQYF.

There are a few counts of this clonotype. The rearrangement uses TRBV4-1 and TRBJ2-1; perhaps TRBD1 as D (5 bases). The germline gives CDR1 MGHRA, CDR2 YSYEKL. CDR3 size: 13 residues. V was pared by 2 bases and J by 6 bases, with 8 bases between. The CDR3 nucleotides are TGCGCCAGCAGCCAACAGGGATCCAATGAGCAGTTCTTC. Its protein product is CASSQQGSNEQFF.

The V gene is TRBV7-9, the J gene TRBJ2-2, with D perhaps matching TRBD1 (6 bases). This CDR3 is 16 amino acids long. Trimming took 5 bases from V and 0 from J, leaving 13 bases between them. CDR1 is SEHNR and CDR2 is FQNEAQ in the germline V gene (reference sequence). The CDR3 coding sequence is TGTGCCAGCAGCAGACTGGGACATTCGAACACCGGGGAGCTGTTTTTT. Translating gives CASSRLGHSNTGELFF.

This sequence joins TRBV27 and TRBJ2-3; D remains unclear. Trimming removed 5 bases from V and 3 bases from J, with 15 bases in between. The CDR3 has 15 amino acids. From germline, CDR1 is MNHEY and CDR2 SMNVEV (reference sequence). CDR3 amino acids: CASSEDILLTDTQYF. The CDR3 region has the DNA TGTGCCAGCAGTGAGGATATTCTTCTTACAGATACGCAGTATTTT.

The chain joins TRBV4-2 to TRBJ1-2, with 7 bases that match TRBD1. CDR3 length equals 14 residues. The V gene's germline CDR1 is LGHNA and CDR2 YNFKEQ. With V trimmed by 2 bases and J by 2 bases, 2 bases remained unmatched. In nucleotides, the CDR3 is TGTGCCAGCAGCCAACCACAGGGGAACTATGGCTACACCTTC. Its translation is CASSQPQGNYGYTF.

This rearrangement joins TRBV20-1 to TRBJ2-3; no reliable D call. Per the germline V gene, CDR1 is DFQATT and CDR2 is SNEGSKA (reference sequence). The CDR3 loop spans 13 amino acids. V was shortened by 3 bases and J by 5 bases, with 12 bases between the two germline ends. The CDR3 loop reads CSARPALGDTQYF. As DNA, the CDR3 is TGCAGTGCTAGGCCCGCCCTGGGAGATACGCAGTATTTT.

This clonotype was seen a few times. CDR3 residues: CASSLSLSTDTQYF. The CDR3 DNA follows: TGTGCCAGCAGCTTGAGCCTTAGCACAGATACGCAGTATTTT. The chain recombines TRBV7-2 with TRBJ2-3, with D unclear. Germline assignment: CDR1 SGHTA and CDR2 FQGNSA. The length of the CDR3 is 14 residues. V was shortened by 3 bases and J by 0 bases, with 7 bases between the two germline ends.

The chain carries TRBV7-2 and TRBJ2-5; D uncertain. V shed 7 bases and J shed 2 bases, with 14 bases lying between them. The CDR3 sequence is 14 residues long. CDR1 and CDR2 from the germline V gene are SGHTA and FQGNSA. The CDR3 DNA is TGTGCCAGCAAGTCAGGTGGCACTCAAGAGACCCAGTACTTC. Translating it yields CASKSGGTQETQYF.

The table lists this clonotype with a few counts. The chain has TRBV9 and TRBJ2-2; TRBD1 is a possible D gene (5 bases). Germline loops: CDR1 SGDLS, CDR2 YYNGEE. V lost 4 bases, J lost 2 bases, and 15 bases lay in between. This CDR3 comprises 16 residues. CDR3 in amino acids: CASSSSLGVNTGELFF. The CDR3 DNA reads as TGTGCCAGCAGCTCATCCTTAGGGGTAAACACCGGGGAGCTGTTTTTT.

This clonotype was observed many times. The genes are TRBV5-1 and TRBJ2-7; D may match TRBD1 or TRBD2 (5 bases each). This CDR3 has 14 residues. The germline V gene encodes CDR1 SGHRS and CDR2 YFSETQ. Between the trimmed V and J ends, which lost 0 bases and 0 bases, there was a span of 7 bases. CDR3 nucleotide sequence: TGCGCCAGCAGCTTGGGGGACGGCTCCTACGAGCAGTACTTC. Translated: CASSLGDGSYEQYF. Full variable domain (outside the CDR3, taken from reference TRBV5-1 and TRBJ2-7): KAGVTQTPRYLIKTRGQQVTLSCSPISGHRSVSWYQQTPGQGLQFLFEYFSETQRNKGNFPGRFSGRQFSNSRSEMNVSTLELGDSALYLCASSLGDGSYEQYFGPGTRLTVT.

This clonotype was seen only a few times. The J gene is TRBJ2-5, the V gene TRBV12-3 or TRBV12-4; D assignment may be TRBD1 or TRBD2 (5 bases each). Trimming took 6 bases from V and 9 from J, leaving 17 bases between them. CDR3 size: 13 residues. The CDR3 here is CASREPGPGPQYF. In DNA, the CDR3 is TGTGCCAGCAGGGAACCCGGCCCGGGACCCCAGTACTTC.

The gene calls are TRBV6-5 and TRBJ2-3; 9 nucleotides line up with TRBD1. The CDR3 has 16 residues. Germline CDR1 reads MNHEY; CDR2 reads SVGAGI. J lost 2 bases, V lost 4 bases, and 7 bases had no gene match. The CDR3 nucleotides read TGTGCCAGCAGTTTCCCGGGACAGGGTTTCACAGATACGCAGTATTTT. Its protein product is CASSFPGQGFTDTQYF.

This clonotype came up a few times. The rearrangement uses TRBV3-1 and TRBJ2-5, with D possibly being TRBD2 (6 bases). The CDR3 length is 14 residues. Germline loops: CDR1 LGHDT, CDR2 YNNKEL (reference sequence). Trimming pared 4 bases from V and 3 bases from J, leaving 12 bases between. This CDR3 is CASSLLAVEETQYF. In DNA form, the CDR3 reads TGTGCCAGCAGCCTACTAGCAGTTGAAGAGACCCAGTACTTC.

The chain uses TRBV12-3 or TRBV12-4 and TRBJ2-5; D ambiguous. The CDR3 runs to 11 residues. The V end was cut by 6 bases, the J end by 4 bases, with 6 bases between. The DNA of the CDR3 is TGTGCCAGCAGAAACATAGAGACCCAGTACTTC. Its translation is CASRNIETQYF.

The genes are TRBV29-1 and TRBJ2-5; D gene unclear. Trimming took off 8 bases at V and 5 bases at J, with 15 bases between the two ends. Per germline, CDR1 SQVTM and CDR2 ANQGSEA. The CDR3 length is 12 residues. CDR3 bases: TGCAGCTCCTCTGGTGTATATGAGACCCAGTACTTC. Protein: CSSSGVYETQYF.

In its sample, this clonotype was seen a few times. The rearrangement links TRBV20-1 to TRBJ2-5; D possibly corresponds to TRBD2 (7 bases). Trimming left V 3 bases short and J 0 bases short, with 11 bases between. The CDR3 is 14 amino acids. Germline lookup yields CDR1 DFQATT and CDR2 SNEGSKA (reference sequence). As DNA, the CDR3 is TGCAGTGCTAGGGGGGGGCGGTACCAAGAGACCCAGTACTTC. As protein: CSARGGRYQETQYF.

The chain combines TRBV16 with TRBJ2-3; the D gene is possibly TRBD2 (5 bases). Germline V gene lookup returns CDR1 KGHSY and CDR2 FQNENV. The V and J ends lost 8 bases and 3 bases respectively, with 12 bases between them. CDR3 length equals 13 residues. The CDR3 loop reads CASLEGWTDTQYF. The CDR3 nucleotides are TGTGCCAGCCTTGAGGGATGGACAGATACGCAGTATTTT.

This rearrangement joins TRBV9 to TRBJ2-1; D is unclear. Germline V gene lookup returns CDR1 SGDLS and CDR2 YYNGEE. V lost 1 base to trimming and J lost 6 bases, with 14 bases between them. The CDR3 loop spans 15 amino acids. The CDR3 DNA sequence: TGTGCCAGCAGCGTAAACCTGGGCGGCGCCAATGAGCAGTTCTTC. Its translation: CASSVNLGGANEQFF.

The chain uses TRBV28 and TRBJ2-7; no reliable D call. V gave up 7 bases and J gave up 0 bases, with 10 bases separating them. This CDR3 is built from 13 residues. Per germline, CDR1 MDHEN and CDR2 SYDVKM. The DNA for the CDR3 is TGTGCCAGCAACTCTCGTCGCTCCTACGAGCAGTACGTC. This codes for CASNSRRSYEQYV.

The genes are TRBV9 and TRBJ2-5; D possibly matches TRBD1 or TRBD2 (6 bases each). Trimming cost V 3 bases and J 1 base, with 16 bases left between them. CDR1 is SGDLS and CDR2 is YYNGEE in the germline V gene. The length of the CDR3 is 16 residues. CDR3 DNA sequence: TGTGCCAGCAGCGGAAGCAGACTAGGGGGCCAAGAGACCCAGTACTTC. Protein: CASSGSRLGGQETQYF.

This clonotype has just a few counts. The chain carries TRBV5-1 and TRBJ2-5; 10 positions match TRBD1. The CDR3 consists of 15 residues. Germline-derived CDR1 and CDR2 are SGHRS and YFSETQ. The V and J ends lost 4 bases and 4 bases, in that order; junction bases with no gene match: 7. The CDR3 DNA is TGCGCCAGCAGCCCGGGACAGGGGATTGGAGAGACCCAGTACTTC. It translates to CASSPGQGIGETQYF.

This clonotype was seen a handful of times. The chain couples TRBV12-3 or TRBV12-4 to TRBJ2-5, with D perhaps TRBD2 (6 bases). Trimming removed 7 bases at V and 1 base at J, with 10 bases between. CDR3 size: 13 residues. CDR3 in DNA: TGTGCCAGCACCCGGACTACCCAAGAGACCCAGTACTTC. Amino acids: CASTRTTQETQYF.

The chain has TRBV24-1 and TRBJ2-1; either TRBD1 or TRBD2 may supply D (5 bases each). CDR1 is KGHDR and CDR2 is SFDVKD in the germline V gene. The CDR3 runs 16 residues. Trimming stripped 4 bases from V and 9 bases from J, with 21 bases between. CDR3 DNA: TGTGCCACCAGTGACCCTGCCCGGCCGGGGCTCGGTGAGCAGTTCTTC. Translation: CATSDPARPGLGEQFF.

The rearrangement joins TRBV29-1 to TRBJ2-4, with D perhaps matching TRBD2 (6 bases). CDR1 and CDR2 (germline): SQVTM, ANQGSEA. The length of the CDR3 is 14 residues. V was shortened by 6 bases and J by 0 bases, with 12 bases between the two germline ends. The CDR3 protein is CSVAGTLAKNIQYF. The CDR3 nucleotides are TGCAGCGTGGCCGGGACTCTAGCCAAAAACATTCAGTACTTC.

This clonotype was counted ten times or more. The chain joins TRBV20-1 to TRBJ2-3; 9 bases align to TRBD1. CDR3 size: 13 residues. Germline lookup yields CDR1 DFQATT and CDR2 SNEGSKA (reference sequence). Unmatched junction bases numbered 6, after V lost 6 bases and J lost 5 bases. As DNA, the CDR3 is TGCAGTGCGGAACAGGGGGCGGGAGATACGCAGTATTTT. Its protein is CSAEQGAGDTQYF.

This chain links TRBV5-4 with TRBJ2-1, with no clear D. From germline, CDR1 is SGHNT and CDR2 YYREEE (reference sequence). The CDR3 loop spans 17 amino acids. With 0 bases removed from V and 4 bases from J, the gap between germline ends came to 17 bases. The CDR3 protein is CASSLGILAGRYNEQFF. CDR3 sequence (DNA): TGTGCCAGCAGCTTGGGGATTCTGGCAGGCAGATACAATGAGCAGTTCTTC.

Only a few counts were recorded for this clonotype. Here the CDR3 reads CASSPLGVIQETQYF. In DNA, the CDR3 is TGTGCCAGCAGCCCGTTGGGGGTAATCCAAGAGACCCAGTACTTC. The rearrangement uses TRBV5-5 and TRBJ2-5; D might be TRBD1 or TRBD2, each matching 5 bases. The CDR3 is 15 amino acids. Trimming shortened V by 4 bases and J by 1 base, and 14 bases separated the two germline ends. Germline loops: CDR1 SGHKS, CDR2 YYEKEE (reference sequence).